Reported below is one T cell receptor (beta chain). The data stem from a study of blood T cell repertoires in COVID-19. Across the study: Acute and convalescent COVID-19 samples came from the United States, Italy and Spain.

This table comes from immunoSEQ multiplex PCR, and its TCRdb copy is limited to in-frame clones, with some not included. The table includes around 120,000 clones, around 79% detected once. Trimming stripped 3 bases from V and 1 base from J, with 13 bases between. The CDR3 totals 15 residues. CDR1 and CDR2 from the germline V gene are SGHKS and YYEKEE (reference sequence). The sequencing sample was made of peripheral blood. V usage is TRBV5-5 and J usage is TRBJ1-1; D may be TRBD1 (6 bases). The source is a man in his 70s with active or convalescent COVID-19. DNA of the CDR3: TGTGCCAGCAGCTCGCGGGGGGACAAGAACACTGAAGCTTTCTTT. Its translation is CASSSRGDKNTEAFF.